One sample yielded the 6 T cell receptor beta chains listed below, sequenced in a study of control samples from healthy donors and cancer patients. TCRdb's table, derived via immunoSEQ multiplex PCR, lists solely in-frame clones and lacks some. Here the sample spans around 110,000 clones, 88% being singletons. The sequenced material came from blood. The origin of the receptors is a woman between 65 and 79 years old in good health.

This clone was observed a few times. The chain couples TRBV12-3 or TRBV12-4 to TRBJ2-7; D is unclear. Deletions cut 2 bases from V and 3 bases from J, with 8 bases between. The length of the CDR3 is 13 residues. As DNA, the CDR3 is TGTGCCAGCAGTTTAAGGCCGGACTACGAGCAGTACTTC. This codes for CASSLRPDYEQYF.

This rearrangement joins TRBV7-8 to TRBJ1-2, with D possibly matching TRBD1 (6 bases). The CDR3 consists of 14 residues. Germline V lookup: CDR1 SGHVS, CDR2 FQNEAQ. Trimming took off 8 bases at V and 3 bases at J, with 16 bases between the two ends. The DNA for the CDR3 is TGTGCCAGCGCCGGACAGCCGATAGACTATGGCTACACCTTC. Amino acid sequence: CASAGQPIDYGYTF.

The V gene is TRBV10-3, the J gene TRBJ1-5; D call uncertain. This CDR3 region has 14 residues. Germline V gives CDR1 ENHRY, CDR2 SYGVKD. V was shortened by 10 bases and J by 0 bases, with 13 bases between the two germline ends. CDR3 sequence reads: CATRRSDSNQPQHF. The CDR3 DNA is TGTGCCACCCGACGGTCCGATAGCAATCAGCCCCAGCATTTT.

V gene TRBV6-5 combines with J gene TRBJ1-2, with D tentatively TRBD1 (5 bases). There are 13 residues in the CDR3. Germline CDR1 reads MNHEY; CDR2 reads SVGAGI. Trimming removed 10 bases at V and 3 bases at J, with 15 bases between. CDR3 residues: CATQPGPDYGYTF. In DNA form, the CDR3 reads TGTGCCACACAACCGGGGCCGGACTATGGCTACACCTTC.

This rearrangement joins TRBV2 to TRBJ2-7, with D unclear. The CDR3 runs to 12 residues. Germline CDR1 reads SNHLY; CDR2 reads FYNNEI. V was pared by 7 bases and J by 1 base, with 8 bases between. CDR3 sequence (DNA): TGTGCCAGCAAATACAGTTCCTACGAGCAGTACTTC. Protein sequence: CASKYSSYEQYF.

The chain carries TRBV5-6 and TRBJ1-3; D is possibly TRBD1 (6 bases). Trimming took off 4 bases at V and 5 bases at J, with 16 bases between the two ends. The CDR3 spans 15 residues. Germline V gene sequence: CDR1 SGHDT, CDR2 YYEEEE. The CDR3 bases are TGTGCCAGCAGCCAACCCGGGACATTGAGAAACACCATATATTTT. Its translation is CASSQPGTLRNTIYF.